This TCR beta chain was documented in a study of Graves' ophthalmopathy and Graves' hyperthyroidism. As for the study in general: Peripheral blood was obtained at first diagnosis, ahead of any treatment.

If no ophthalmopathy appeared within 18 months of follow-up, hyperthyroidism was termed stable. The authors amplified TCR beta CDR3 regions from RNA transcripts. An initial RT-PCR round employing HTBI primers preceded a second-round multiplex PCR. TCRdb passed the multiplex PCR reads through MiXCR, listing each CDR3 protein once. The data show 500,000 to 700,000 distinct CDR3 sequences, about 20% seen once. With V trimmed by 4 bases and J by 7 bases, 9 bases remained unmatched. This CDR3 is 14 amino acids long. Germline CDR1 and CDR2: MNHNS and SASEGT. This TCR came from a woman aged 18-30 years with stable Graves' hyperthyroidism. Some clones in this sample may be carry-over from other donors' samples. Sample: peripheral blood. The J gene is TRBJ1-2, the V gene TRBV6-1; 7 bases are shared with TRBD1. DNA for the CDR3: TGTGCCAGCAGTGTCAGGGGGGGCGACGCTGGCTACACCTTC. Translating gives CASSVRGGDAGYTF.